These 21 T cell receptor beta chains were sequenced from one sample in a study of OX40 agonist ivuxolimab in advanced cancers. Sequenced by immunoSEQ multiplex PCR; TCRdb stores in-frame clones only, minus some. The sample records fewer than 50,000 clones, approximately 88% being singletons. The specimen comprised CD4+ or CD8+ T cells sorted from blood, sampled in a trial of the OX40 agonist ivuxolimab. The receptors come from an adult with an advanced solid tumor such as melanoma, head and neck, liver or kidney cancer.

This rearrangement joins TRBV6-5 to TRBJ1-2; the match to TRBD1 covers 10 bases. J gave up 1 base and V 4 bases, and 6 bases lay outside the gene matches. Germline lookup yields CDR1 MNHEY and CDR2 SVGAGI. CDR3 length equals 16 residues. This CDR3 is CASSFLDRGVNYGYTF. The CDR3 coding sequence is TGTGCCAGCAGTTTTCTGGACAGGGGGGTTAACTATGGCTACACCTTC.

As concerns this clone: At the DNA level, this CDR3 is encoded by other sequences in the same sample as well. V and J are TRBV5-1 and TRBJ1-2; D is unclear. Trimming took off 0 bases at V and 4 bases at J, with 1 base between the two ends. In germline, CDR1 is SGHRS, CDR2 YFSETQ. The CDR3 has 11 residues. CDR3 in DNA: TGCGCCAGCAGCTTGGGCTATGGCTACACCTTC. Its protein product is CASSLGYGYTF.

The V and J genes are TRBV2 and TRBJ1-4, with unresolved D. Germline V gives CDR1 SNHLY, CDR2 FYNNEI. V lost 0 bases and J lost 8, with 10 bases in between. CDR3 size: 14 residues. This chain's CDR3 is CASSEAHLGEKLFF. In DNA, the CDR3 is TGTGCCAGCAGTGAAGCGCACCTAGGAGAAAAACTGTTTTTT. Full variable domain (remainder filled in from reference TRBV2 and TRBJ1-4): EPEVTQTPSHQVTQMGQEVILRCVPISNHLYFYWYRQILGQKVEFLVSFYNNEISEKSEIFDDQFSVERPDGSNFTLKIRSTKLEDSAMYFCASSEAHLGEKLFFGSGTQLSVL.

This clone was observed once. The chain has TRBV10-3 and TRBJ2-1; perhaps TRBD1 as D (6 bases). CDR1 and CDR2 (germline): ENHRY, SYGVKD. The length of the CDR3 is 14 residues. V was clipped by 8 bases and J by 2 bases, with 13 bases between them. As DNA, the CDR3 is TGTGCCATCCGTGGGGGACAAACCTACAATGAGCAGTTCTTC. It encodes CAIRGGQTYNEQFF.

This chain joins TRBV27 and TRBJ2-3; D is unclear. V lost 3 bases, J lost 5 bases, and 3 bases lay in between. The germline CDR1 and CDR2 sequences are MNHEY and SMNVEV (reference sequence). This CDR3 is 11 amino acids long. CDR3 nucleotides: TGTGCCAGCAGTTTTCAAGATACGCAGTATTTT. The encoded protein is CASSFQDTQYF.

The CDR3 protein is CASSSGLVSDTQYF. The CDR3 region has the DNA TGTGCCAGCTCATCCGGACTAGTTTCAGATACGCAGTATTTT. V is TRBV18 and J is TRBJ2-3, with 7 positions matching TRBD2. Germline V CDR1 and CDR2: KGHSH, LQKENI. The CDR3 contains 14 residues. Unmatched junction bases numbered 6, after V lost 5 bases and J lost 4 bases. The variable domain in full, completed from reference TRBV18 and TRBJ2-3, reads NAGVMQNPRHLVRRRGQEARLRCSPMKGHSHVYWYRQLPEEGLKFMVYLQKENIIDESGMPKERFSAEFPKEGPSILRIQQVVRGDSAAYFCASSSGLVSDTQYFGPGTRLTVL.

A few counts support this clone. The gene calls are TRBV4-2 and TRBJ2-5; D perhaps matches TRBD1 (6 bases). Germline CDR1 LGHNA, CDR2 YNFKEQ. With 0 bases removed from V and 5 bases from J, the gap between germline ends came to 13 bases. This CDR3 region has 15 residues. This chain's CDR3 is CASSQDFSGQETQYF. CDR3 in DNA: TGTGCCAGCAGCCAAGATTTCAGCGGACAGGAGACCCAGTACTTC.

This sequence joins TRBV6-6 and TRBJ1-2, with TRBD1 as a possible D gene (5 bases). V lost 2 bases to trimming and J lost 6 bases, with 7 bases between them. The CDR3 spans 12 residues. From germline, CDR1 is MNHNY and CDR2 SVGAGI (reference sequence). The CDR3 coding sequence is TGTGCCAGCAGTTACAAGGGGAATGGCTACACCTTC. This translates into CASSYKGNGYTF.

In regard to this clone: The junction and the germline gene differ at one end; a read error may be behind it. J is TRBJ2-5 and V is TRBV7-7, with a weak D call TRBD2 (5 bases). The CDR3 sequence is 13 residues long. The germline CDR1 and CDR2 sequences are SSHAT and FNYEAQ (reference sequence). The CDR3: CASSLNTGETQYF. For the CDR3, the DNA is TGTGCTAGCAGCCTCAATACGGGGGAGACCCAGTACTTC.

This clone occurred a few times. The V call is TRBV15, the J call TRBJ1-5; D call uncertain. The germline V gene encodes CDR1 LNHNV and CDR2 YYDKDF (reference sequence). This CDR3 is 17 amino acids long. With 0 bases removed from V and 0 bases from J, the gap between germline ends came to 12 bases. The CDR3 DNA reads as TGTGCCACCAGCAGAGAGGGTACGGGGAATAGCAATCAGCCCCAGCATTTT. It is translated as CATSREGTGNSNQPQHF.

The chain is built from TRBV4-1 and TRBJ1-4; 8 bases agree with TRBD1. The CDR3 totals 17 residues. V lost 1 base, J lost 3 bases, and 7 bases stayed unmatched. Germline V gene data show CDR1 as MGHRA and CDR2 as YSYEKL. The CDR3 reads CASSQGTAGGSNEKLFF. CDR3 nucleotides: TGCGCCAGCAGCCAAGGAACGGCAGGGGGCTCTAATGAAAAACTGTTTTTT.

This sequence joins TRBV12-5 and TRBJ2-7; D might be TRBD1 or TRBD2, each matching 6 bases. CDR1 is LGHNT, CDR2 FRNRAP, per germline. Trimming stripped 4 bases from V and 3 bases from J, with 28 bases between. The CDR3 is 19 amino acids. The CDR3 sequence: CASGWAWGRGLSRDYEQYF. For the CDR3, the DNA is TGTGCTAGTGGTTGGGCCTGGGGGCGGGGCCTTTCCCGCGACTACGAGCAGTACTTC.

The chain is built from TRBV5-1 and TRBJ2-1, with D tentatively TRBD1 (5 bases). The CDR3 contains 15 residues. Trimming took 1 base from V and 3 from J, leaving 11 bases between them. From germline, CDR1 is SGHRS and CDR2 YFSETQ. The CDR3: CASSLIGAHYNEQFF. Here the CDR3 DNA reads TGCGCCAGCAGCTTGATAGGGGCTCACTACAATGAGCAGTTCTTC.

This sequence joins TRBV6-6 and TRBJ1-4; 8 bases agree with TRBD1. This CDR3 is 15 amino acids long. Germline trimming cut 5 bases from V and 5 bases from J; bases unmatched to any gene: 7. Germline V lookup: CDR1 MNHNY, CDR2 SVGAGI (reference sequence). The CDR3 sequence: CASSPTRDRNEKLFF. The DNA of the CDR3 is TGTGCCAGCAGTCCTACCCGGGACAGGAATGAAAAACTGTTTTTT.

The chain couples TRBV19 to TRBJ1-1, with 7 bases aligning to TRBD1. The CDR3 spans 16 residues. Germline CDR1 is LNHDA and CDR2 is SQIVND (reference sequence). Trimming took 5 bases from V and 2 from J; bases not matched to a gene: 11. The DNA for the CDR3 is TGTGCCAGTAGTGCTCCTACGGGACAGTCTAACACTGAAGCTTTCTTT. Protein product: CASSAPTGQSNTEAFF.

The chain couples TRBV4-2 to TRBJ1-2; no clear D gene. Trimming took off 0 bases at V and 3 bases at J, with 8 bases between the two ends. CDR1 is LGHNA and CDR2 is YNFKEQ in the germline V gene. The CDR3 is made up of 14 amino acids. The CDR3 coding sequence is TGTGCCAGCAGCCAAGATGGGAGTTACTATGGCTACACCTTC. Translation gives CASSQDGSYYGYTF.

The CDR3 DNA reads as TGTGCCAGTAGTATTGGGACCGACAGCGTCCTGACTTTC. Translating gives CASSIGTDSVLTF. The V and J genes are TRBV19 and TRBJ2-6; D is perhaps TRBD1 or TRBD2 (5 bases each). The CDR3 totals 13 residues. Germline-derived CDR1 and CDR2 are LNHDA and SQIVND (reference sequence). V was pared by 3 bases and J by 12 bases, with 12 bases between.

The chain has TRBV11-3 and TRBJ2-2; D may be TRBD2 (7 bases). The germline gives CDR1 SGHNT, CDR2 YENEEA. The CDR3 has 15 residues. Trimming shortened V by 4 bases and J by 6 bases, and 15 bases separated the two germline ends. The CDR3 coding sequence is TGTGCCAGCAGCTCGCGGGGGCCTGGTGCCGGGGAGCTGTTTTTT. Translating gives CASSSRGPGAGELFF.

The chain joins TRBV7-2 to TRBJ2-5; TRBD2 is a possible D gene (7 bases). The assigned J gene may be wrong: the sequence end matches TRBJ2-7 better. Germline-derived CDR1 and CDR2 are SGHTA and FQGNSA. This CDR3 comprises 14 residues. The DNA for the CDR3 is TGTGCCAGCAGCTCAGGGGCAGGGACTAACGAGCAGTACTTC. Protein: CASSSGAGTNEQYF.

A few counts support this clone. The chain couples TRBV7-9 to TRBJ1-4; D call uncertain. The CDR3 sequence is 15 residues long. The V end was cut by 2 bases, the J end by 2 bases, with 9 bases between. Germline CDR1 SEHNR, CDR2 FQNEAQ (reference sequence). In nucleotides, the CDR3 is TGTGCCAGCAGCTTATTTTCGGCTACTAATGAAAAACTGTTTTTT. This gives the protein CASSLFSATNEKLFF. Using reference TRBV7-9 and TRBJ1-4 for the parts outside the CDR3, the full variable domain is DTGVSQNPRHKITKRGQNVTFRCDPISEHNRLYWYRQTLGQGPEFLTYFQNEAQLEKSRLLSDRFSAERPKGSFSTLEIQRTEQGDSAMYLCASSLFSATNEKLFFGSGTQLSVL.

CDR3 region: CSARDRIGRFF. The CDR3 nucleotides read TGCAGTGCTAGAGATCGGATTGGTCGGTTCTTC. The chain recombines TRBV20-1 with TRBJ2-1; D is undetermined. CDR1 is DFQATT, CDR2 SNEGSKA, per germline (reference sequence). V lost 0 bases to trimming and J lost 15 bases, with 12 bases between them. The CDR3 covers 11 residues.